Given below is one T cell receptor (beta chain) in context. Its antigen is not known. Sequencing was at deep level. Assay: immunoSEQ multiplex PCR; the TCRdb copy retains only in-frame clones and omits some. Here the sample spans over 1.5 million clones, nearly 99% being singletons. Germline values: CDR1 SGHAT, CDR2 FQNNGV. J was trimmed by 1 base and V by 0 bases; bases with no gene match: 4. The CDR3 has 17 residues. This sample was included in a study of shared clonotypes between healthy human individuals. Study results and caveats: Few donors restricted represented genetic and exposure-history diversity.

Sequencing input: naive CD4+ T cells sorted from blood. Subset meaning: CD45RA+ positively selected. The chain has TRBV11-2 and TRBJ2-2, with 8 positions matching TRBD2. This TCR derives from a man in his thirties or forties in good health. In DNA, the CDR3 is TGTGCCAGCAGCTTAGAAATAAGCGGGGGGAACACCGGGGAGCTGTTTTTT. This sequence encodes CASSLEISGGNTGELFF.